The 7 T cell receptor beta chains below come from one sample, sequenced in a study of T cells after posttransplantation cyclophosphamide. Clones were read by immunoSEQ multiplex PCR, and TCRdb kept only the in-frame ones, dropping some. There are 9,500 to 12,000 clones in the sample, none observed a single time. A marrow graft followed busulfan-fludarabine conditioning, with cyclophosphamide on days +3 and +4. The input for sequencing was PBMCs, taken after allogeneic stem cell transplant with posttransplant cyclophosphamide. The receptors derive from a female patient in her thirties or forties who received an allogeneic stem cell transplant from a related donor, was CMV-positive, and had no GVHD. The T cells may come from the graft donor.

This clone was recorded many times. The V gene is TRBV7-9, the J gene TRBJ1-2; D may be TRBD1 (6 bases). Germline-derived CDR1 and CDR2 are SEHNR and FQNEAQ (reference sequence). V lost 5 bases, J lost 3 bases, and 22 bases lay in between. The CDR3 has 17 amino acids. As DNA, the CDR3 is TGTGCCAGCAGCACCCAGGGGTGGGGTAAACTAGACTATGGCTACACCTTC. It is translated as CASSTQGWGKLDYGYTF.

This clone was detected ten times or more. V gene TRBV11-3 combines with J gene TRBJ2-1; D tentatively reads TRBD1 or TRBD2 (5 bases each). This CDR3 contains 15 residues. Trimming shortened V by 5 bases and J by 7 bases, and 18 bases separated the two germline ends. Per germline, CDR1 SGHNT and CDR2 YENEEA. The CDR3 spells CASSLQGVGGNEQFF. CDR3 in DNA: TGTGCCAGCAGCCTTCAGGGAGTCGGTGGGAATGAGCAGTTCTTC.

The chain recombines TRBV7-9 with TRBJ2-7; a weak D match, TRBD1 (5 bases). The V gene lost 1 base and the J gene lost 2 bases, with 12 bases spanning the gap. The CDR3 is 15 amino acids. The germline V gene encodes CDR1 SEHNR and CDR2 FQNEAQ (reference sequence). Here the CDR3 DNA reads TGTGCCAGCAGCTTAGGGGCAGGGAAGGCCTACGAGCAGTACTTC. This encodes CASSLGAGKAYEQYF.

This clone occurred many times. CDR3 sequence: CASSLSGVDTEAFF. CDR3 bases: TGTGCCAGCAGCTTGTCAGGGGTTGACACTGAAGCTTTCTTT. The chain employs TRBV5-6 and TRBJ1-1; weak D call: TRBD1 (6 bases). CDR1 SGHDT and CDR2 YYEEEE come from the germline V gene. This CDR3 has 14 amino acids. V shed 1 base and J shed 3 bases, with 10 bases lying between them.

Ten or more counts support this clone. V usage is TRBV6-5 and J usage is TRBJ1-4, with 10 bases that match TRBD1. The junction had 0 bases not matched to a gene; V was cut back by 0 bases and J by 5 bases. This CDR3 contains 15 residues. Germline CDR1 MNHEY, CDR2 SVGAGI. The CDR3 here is CASSYSGQGNEKLFF. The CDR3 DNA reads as TGTGCCAGCAGTTACTCGGGACAGGGGAATGAAAAACTGTTTTTT.

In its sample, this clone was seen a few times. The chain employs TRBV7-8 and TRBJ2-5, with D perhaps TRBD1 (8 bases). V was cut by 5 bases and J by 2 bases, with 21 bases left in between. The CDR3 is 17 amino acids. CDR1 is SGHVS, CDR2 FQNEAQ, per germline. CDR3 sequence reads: CASSLPPTGGGQETQYF. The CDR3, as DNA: TGTGCCAGCAGCCTACCGCCCACAGGGGGGGGACAAGAGACCCAGTACTTC.

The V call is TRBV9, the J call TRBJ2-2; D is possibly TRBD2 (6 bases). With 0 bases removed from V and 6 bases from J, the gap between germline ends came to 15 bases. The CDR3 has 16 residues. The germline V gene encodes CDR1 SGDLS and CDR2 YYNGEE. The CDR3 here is CASSVAGATGAGELFF. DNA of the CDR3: TGTGCCAGCAGCGTAGCCGGGGCGACGGGGGCCGGGGAGCTGTTTTTT. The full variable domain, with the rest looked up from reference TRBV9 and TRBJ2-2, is DSGVTQTPKHLITATGQRVTLRCSPRSGDLSVYWYQQSLDQGLQFLIQYYNGEERAKGNILERFSAQQFPDLHSELNLSSLELGDSALYFCASSVAGATGAGELFFGEGSRLTVL.